Listed here is a single T cell receptor (beta chain). Its antigen remains unknown. Treatment indicated: oral pan-JAK inhibitor, 5-10 mg twice daily. Following RNA extraction, reverse transcription yielded cDNA that acted as the sequencing template. The assay was immunoSEQ multiplex PCR, and TCRdb's table has in-frame clones only and misses some. The data contain 200,000 to 250,000 clones, around 65% of them singletons. The CDR3 loop spans 15 amino acids. With 4 bases removed from V and 4 bases from J, the gap between germline ends came to 15 bases. Per germline, CDR1 LNHNV and CDR2 YYDKDF (reference sequence). The data are from a study of CD8+ T cells in alopecia areata. The study, taken as a whole, reports: One nonresponder leaves baseline CD8+ expansion's link to response uncertain.

The receptor comes from a human donor with alopecia areata. J is TRBJ2-3 and V is TRBV15; weak D call: TRBD1 (5 bases). Material: CD4+ T cells sorted from blood, obtained at week 4, from a patient treated with tofacitinib. The CDR3 coding sequence is TGTGCCACCAGCATAGACGGCAGGGCGGCAGATACGCAGTATTTT. Translating gives CATSIDGRAADTQYF.